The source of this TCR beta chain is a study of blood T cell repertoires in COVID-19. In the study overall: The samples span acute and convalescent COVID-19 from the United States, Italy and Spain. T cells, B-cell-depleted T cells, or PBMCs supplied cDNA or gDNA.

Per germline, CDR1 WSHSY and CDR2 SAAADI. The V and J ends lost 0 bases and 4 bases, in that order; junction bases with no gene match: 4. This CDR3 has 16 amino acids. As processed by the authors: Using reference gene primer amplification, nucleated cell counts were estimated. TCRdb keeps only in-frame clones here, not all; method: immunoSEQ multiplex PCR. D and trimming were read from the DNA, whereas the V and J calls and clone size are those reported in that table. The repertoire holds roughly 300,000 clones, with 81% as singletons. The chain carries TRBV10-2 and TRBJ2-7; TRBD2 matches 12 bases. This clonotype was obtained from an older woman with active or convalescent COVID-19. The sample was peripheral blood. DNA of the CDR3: TGCGCCAGCAGTGAGTCATTAACTAGCGGGGGGTACGAGCAGTACTTC. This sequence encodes CASSESLTSGGYEQYF.